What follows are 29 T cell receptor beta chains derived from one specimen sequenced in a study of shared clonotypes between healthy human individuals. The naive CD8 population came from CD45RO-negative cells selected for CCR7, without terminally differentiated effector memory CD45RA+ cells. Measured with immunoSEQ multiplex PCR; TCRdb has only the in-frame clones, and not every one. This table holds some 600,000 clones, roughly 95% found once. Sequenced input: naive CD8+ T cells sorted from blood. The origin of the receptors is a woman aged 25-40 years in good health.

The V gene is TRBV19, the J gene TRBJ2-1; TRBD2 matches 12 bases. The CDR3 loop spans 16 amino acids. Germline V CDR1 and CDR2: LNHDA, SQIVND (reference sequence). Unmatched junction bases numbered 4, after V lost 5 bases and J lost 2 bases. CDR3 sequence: CASSLLAGGAYNEQFF. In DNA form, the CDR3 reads TGTGCCAGTAGTCTGCTAGCGGGAGGGGCCTACAATGAGCAGTTCTTC.

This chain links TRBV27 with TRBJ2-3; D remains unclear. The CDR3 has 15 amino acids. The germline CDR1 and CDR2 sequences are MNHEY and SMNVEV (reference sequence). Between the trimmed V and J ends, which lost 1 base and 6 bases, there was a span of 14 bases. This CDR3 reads CASSLWANRVDTQYF. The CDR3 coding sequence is TGTGCCAGCAGTTTATGGGCCAACCGGGTGGATACGCAGTATTTT.

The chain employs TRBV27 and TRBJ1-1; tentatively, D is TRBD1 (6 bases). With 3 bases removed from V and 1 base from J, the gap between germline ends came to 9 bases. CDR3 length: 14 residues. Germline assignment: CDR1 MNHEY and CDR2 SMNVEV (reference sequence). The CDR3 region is CASSFLGANTEAFF. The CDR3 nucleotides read TGTGCCAGCAGTTTTTTGGGGGCGAACACTGAAGCTTTCTTT.

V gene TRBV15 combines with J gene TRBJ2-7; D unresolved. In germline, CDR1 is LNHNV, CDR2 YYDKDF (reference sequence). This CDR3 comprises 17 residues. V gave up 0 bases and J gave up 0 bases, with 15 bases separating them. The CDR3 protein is CATSRDLSTQSSYEQYF. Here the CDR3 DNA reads TGTGCCACCAGCAGAGATTTGTCCACTCAAAGCTCCTACGAGCAGTACTTC.

Written as DNA, the CDR3 is TGTGCCAGCAGCCAAGTATCTGGAGAGACCCAGTACTTC. Translating it yields CASSQVSGETQYF. The V and J genes are TRBV4-2 and TRBJ2-5; D gene uncertain. From germline, CDR1 is LGHNA and CDR2 YNFKEQ. V was pared by 1 base and J by 4 bases, with 7 bases between. The CDR3 sequence is 13 residues long.

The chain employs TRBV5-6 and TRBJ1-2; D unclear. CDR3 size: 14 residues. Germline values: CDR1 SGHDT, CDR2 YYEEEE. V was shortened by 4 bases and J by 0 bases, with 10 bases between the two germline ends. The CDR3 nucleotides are TGTGCCAGCAGCCCGGGCGTATCTAACTATGGCTACACCTTC. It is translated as CASSPGVSNYGYTF.

The CDR3 DNA sequence: TGTGCCAGCTCTACCGACAGGGAAACCTCCTACAATGAGCAGTTCTTC. It encodes CASSTDRETSYNEQFF. The rearrangement links TRBV28 to TRBJ2-1, with TRBD1 matching over 7 bases. With 8 bases clipped from V and 0 bases from J, the junction kept 10 bases outside the gene matches. This CDR3 is built from 16 residues. Germline V CDR1 and CDR2: MDHEN, SYDVKM. The variable domain in full, completed from reference TRBV28 and TRBJ2-1, reads DVKVTQSSRYLVKRTGEKVFLECVQDMDHENMFWYRQDPGLGLRLIYFSYDVKMKEKGDIPEGYSVSREKKERFSLILESASTNQTSMYLCASSTDRETSYNEQFFGPGTRLTVL.

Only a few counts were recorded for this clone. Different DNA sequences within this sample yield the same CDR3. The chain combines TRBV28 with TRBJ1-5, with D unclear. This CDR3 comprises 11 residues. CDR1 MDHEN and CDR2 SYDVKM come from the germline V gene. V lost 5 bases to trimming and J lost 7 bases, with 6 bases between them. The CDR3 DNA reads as TGTGCCAGCAGTCTGGGACAGCCCCAGCATTTT. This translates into CASSLGQPQHF.

The CDR3 nucleotides read TGCGCCAGCAGCTCCGGGACCAAACGCACAGATACGCAGTATTTT. This codes for CASSSGTKRTDTQYF. This chain connects TRBV4-1 to TRBJ2-3; D possibly matches TRBD1 or TRBD2 (5 bases each). V was pared by 5 bases and J by 1 base, with 13 bases between. The CDR3 is 15 amino acids. CDR1 and CDR2 from the germline V gene are MGHRA and YSYEKL.

CDR3 in DNA: TGTGCCAGCAGTTCCCGACAGGGGTTACAGCCCCAGCATTTT. Translated, it gives CASSSRQGLQPQHF. This chain links TRBV28 with TRBJ1-5, with TRBD1 identical over 8 bases. The CDR3 has 14 amino acids. V shed 4 bases, J shed 7 bases, and the junction held 6 bases outside the gene matches. Germline assignment: CDR1 MDHEN and CDR2 SYDVKM.

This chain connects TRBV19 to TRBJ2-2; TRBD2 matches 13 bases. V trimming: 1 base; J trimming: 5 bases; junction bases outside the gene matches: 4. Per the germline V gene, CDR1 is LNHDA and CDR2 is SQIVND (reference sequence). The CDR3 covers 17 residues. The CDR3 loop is CASSIGGLAGPTGELFF. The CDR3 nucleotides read TGTGCCAGTAGTATAGGGGGACTAGCGGGACCGACCGGGGAGCTGTTTTTT.

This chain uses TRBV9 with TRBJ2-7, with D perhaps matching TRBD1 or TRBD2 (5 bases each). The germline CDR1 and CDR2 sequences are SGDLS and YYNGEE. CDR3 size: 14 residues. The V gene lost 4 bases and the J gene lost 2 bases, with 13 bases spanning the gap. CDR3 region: CASSTGLGPYEQYF. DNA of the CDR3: TGTGCCAGCAGCACGGGGCTCGGCCCCTACGAGCAGTACTTC.

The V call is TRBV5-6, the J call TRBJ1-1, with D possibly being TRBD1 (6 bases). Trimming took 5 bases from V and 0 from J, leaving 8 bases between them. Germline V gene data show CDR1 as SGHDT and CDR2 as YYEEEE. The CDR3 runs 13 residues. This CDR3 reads CASRQGLNTEAFF. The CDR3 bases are TGTGCCAGCAGGCAGGGGTTGAACACTGAAGCTTTCTTT.

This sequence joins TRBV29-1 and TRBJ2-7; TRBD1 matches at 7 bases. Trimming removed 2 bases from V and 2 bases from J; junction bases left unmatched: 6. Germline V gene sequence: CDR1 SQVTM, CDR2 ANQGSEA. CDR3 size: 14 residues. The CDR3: CSVELEGQPYEQYF. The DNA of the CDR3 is TGCAGCGTTGAACTAGAGGGACAGCCCTACGAGCAGTACTTC.

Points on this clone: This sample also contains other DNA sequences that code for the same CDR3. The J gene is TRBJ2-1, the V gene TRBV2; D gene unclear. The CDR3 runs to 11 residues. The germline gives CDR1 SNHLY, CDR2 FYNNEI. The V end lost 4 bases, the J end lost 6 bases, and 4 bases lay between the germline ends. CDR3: CASSAGNEQFF. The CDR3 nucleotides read TGTGCCAGCAGTGCCGGCAATGAGCAGTTCTTC.

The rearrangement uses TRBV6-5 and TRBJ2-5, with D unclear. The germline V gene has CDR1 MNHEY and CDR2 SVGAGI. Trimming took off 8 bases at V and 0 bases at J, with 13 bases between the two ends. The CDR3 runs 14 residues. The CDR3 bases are TGTGCCAGCGACCTTCTAGAGTACCAAGAGACCCAGTACTTC. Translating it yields CASDLLEYQETQYF.

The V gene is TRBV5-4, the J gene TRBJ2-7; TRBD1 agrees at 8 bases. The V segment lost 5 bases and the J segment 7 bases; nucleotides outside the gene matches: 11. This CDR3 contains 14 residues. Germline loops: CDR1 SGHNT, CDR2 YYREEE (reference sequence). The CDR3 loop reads CASSRTGPTQEQYF. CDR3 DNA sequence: TGTGCCAGCAGTCGGACAGGGCCGACTCAAGAGCAGTACTTC. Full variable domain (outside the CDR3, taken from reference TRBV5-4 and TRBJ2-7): ETGVTQSPTHLIKTRGQQVTLRCSSQSGHNTVSWYQQALGQGPQFIFQYYREEENGRGNFPPRFSGLQFPNYSSELNVNALELDDSALYLCASSRTGPTQEQYFGPGTRLTVT.

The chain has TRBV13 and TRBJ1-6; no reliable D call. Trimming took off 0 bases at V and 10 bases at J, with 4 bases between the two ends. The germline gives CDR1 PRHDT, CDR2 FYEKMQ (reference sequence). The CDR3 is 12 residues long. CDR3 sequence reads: CASSLGWSPLHF. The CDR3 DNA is TGTGCCAGCAGCTTAGGTTGGTCACCCCTCCACTTT.

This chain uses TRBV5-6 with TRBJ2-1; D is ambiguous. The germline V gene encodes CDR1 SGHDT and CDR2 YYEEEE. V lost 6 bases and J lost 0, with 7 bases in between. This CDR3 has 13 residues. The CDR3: CASIPSSYNEQFF. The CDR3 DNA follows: TGTGCCAGCATCCCGAGCTCCTACAATGAGCAGTTCTTC.

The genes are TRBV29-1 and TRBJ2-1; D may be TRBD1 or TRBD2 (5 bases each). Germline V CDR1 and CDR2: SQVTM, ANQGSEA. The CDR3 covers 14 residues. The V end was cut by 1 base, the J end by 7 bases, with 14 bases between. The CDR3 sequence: CSVEGGTAVNEQFF. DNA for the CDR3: TGCAGCGTTGAAGGGGGGACCGCCGTGAATGAGCAGTTCTTC.

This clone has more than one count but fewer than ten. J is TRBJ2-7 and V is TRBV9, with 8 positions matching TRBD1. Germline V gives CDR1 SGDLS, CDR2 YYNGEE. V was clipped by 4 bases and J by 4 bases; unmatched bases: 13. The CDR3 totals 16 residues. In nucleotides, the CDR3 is TGTGCCAGCAGCCCGGGCGACAGGGGTGGTACGTACGAGCAGTACTTC. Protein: CASSPGDRGGTYEQYF.

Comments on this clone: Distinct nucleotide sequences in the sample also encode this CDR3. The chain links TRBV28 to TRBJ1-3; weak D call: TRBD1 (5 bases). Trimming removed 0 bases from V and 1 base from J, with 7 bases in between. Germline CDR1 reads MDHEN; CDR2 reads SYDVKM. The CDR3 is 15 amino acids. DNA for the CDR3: TGTGCCAGCAGTTTATGGGGGGGATCTGGAAACACCATATATTTT. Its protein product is CASSLWGGSGNTIYF.

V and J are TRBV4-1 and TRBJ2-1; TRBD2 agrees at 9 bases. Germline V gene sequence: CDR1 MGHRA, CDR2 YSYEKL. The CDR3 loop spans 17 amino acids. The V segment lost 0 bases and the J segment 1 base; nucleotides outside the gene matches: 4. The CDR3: CASSQDLREGSYNEQFF. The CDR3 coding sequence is TGCGCCAGCAGCCAAGATCTGCGGGAGGGGTCCTACAATGAGCAGTTCTTC.

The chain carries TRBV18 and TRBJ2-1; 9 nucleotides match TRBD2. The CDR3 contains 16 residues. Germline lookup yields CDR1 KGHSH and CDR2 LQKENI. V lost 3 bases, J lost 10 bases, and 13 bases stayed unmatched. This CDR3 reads CASSPLDSGSDYEQFF. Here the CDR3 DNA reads TGTGCCAGCTCACCGCTGGATAGCGGGAGTGATTACGAGCAGTTCTTC. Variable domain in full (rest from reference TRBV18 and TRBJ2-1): NAGVMQNPRHLVRRRGQEARLRCSPMKGHSHVYWYRQLPEEGLKFMVYLQKENIIDESGMPKERFSAEFPKEGPSILRIQQVVRGDSAAYFCASSPLDSGSDYEQFFGPGTRLTVL.

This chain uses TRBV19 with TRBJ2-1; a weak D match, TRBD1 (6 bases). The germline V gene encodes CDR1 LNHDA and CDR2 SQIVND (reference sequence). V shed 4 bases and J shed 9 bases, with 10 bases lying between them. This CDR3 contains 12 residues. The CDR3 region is CASSTTGFEQFF. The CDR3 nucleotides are TGTGCCAGTAGTACAACAGGGTTTGAGCAGTTCTTC.

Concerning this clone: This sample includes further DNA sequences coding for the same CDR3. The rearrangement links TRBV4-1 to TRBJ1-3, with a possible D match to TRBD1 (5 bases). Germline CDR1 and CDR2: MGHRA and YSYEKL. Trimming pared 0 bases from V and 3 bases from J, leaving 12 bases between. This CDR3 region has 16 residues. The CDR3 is CASSQDFRGSGNTIYF. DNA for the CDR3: TGCGCCAGCAGCCAAGATTTTCGGGGGAGTGGAAACACCATATATTTT.

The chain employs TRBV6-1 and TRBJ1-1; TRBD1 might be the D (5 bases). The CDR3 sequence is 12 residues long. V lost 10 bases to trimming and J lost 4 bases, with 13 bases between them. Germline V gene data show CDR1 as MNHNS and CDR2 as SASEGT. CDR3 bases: TGTGCCAACGGGATGAGGGGCACTGAAGCTTTCTTT. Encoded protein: CANGMRGTEAFF.

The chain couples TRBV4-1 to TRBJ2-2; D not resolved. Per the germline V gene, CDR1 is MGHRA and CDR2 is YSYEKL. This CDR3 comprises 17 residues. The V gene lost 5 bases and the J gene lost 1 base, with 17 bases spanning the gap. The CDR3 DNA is TGCGCCAGCAGCTCACGATCCTCCATGTTGAACACCGGGGAGCTGTTTTTT. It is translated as CASSSRSSMLNTGELFF.

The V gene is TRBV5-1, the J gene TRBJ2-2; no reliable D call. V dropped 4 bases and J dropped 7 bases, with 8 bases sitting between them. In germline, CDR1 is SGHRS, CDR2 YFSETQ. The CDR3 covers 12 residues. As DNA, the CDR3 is TGCGCCAGCAGCCAATTAAGCGGGGAGCTGTTTTTT. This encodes CASSQLSGELFF.